This T cell receptor (beta chain) was captured by sequencing in a study of T cell changes during pregnancy in multiple sclerosis. Germline V gene lookup returns CDR1 MNHNS and CDR2 SASEGT. V lost 0 bases to trimming and J lost 1 base, with 10 bases between them. The CDR3 loop spans 16 amino acids. Measured with immunoSEQ multiplex PCR; TCRdb has only the in-frame clones, and not every one. The table includes 39,000 or so clones, about 91% detected once. Specimen: CD8+ T cells from peripheral blood mononuclear cells, collected after pregnancy. The TCR originated in a female donor with multiple sclerosis, enrolled in a pregnancy study. The V and J genes are TRBV6-1 and TRBJ1-3; D ambiguous. CDR3 bases: TGTGCCAGCAGTGAAGCGCTTCGGAGGTCTGGAAACACCATATATTTT. Protein: CASSEALRRSGNTIYF.